This T cell receptor beta chain was recorded in a study of shared T cell receptors in the human thymus. The data were produced by immunoSEQ multiplex PCR, yet TCRdb's version contains in-frame clones alone and is incomplete. Counted here are hundreds of thousands of clones, 88% occurring once; the ten biggest clones make up about 0.01%. Looked up from germline, CDR1 is SGHDN and CDR2 is FVKESK. V was clipped by 4 bases and J by 0 bases; unmatched bases: 8. This CDR3 region has 18 residues. The data were also submitted as part of a second study, on human thymus T cells. Per that study: Thymus was obtained from resections taken during corrective heart surgery.

V and J are TRBV14 and TRBJ2-1, with 11 nucleotides matching TRBD2. The specimen was thymocytes. The receptor was derived from a boy younger than two with a congenital heart defect. CDR3 nucleotides: TGTGCCAGCAGCCCGGGGACTAGCGGTTATAGCTCCTACAATGAGCAGTTCTTC. This translates into CASSPGTSGYSSYNEQFF.